Below are 6 T cell receptor beta chains sequenced from a single sample in a study of molecular identifiers for immune sequencing clone quantification. In TCRdb, the PCR reads were re-called with MiXCR into one record per CDR3 protein. The table records roughly 320,000 distinct CDR3 sequences, roughly a fifth of them present only once. Sequencing input: naive CD8+ T cells from blood, with Jurkat cell RNA spiked in. Subset in this sample: FACS-sorted CD8+CD4-CCR7+CD45RA+ naive T cells. The receptors come from a human donor in good health. Some libraries in this study had Jurkat cell RNA spiked in.

This clonotype was detected ten times or more. The chain combines TRBV27 with TRBJ1-4, with 7 bases lining up with TRBD1. The CDR3 consists of 16 residues. The germline V gene encodes CDR1 MNHEY and CDR2 SMNVEV (reference sequence). Germline trimming cut 5 bases from V and 3 bases from J; bases unmatched to any gene: 9. In DNA, the CDR3 is TGTGCCAGCAGTCTCTACAGGGGAACGGCTAATGAAAAACTGTTTTTT. Amino acid sequence: CASSLYRGTANEKLFF.

This clonotype was counted ten times or more. The chain has TRBV14 and TRBJ1-1; perhaps TRBD1 as D (5 bases). V shed 3 bases and J shed 7 bases, with 18 bases lying between them. The CDR3 loop spans 15 amino acids. Germline CDR1 is SGHDN and CDR2 is FVKESK. CDR3 in DNA: TGTGCCAGCAGCCATAGGGACGCCCCCATAAGTGAAGCTTTCTTT. Translating it yields CASSHRDAPISEAFF. Drawing the rest from reference TRBV14 and TRBJ1-1, the complete variable domain is EAGVTQFPSHSVIEKGQTVTLRCDPISGHDNLYWYRRVMGKEIKFLLHFVKESKQDESGMPNNRFLAERTGGTYSTLKVQPAELEDSGVYFCASSHRDAPISEAFFGQGTRLTVV.

Remarks on this clonotype: A much larger clone differs by one base, so this may be a read error. V usage is TRBV9 and J usage is TRBJ1-6, with D possibly TRBD1 on 5 matching bases. Trimming removed 3 bases at V and 9 bases at J, with 13 bases between. This CDR3 comprises 14 residues. Germline V lookup: CDR1 SGDLS, CDR2 YYNGEE. This CDR3 is CASSAGRGVSPLHF. Written as DNA, the CDR3 is TGTGCCAGCAGCGCGGGACGGGGGGTTTCACCCCTCCACTTT.

This clonotype came up a few times. The chain couples TRBV7-9 to TRBJ1-5; D remains unclear. Germline V gene data show CDR1 as SEHNR and CDR2 as FQNEAQ (reference sequence). The CDR3 spans 14 residues. V lost 1 base and J 4 bases, leaving 8 bases between the germline ends. CDR3 sequence (DNA): TGTGCCAGCAGCTTAGGTCCCAATAATCAGCCCCAGCATTTT. Protein sequence: CASSLGPNNQPQHF.

This clonotype was observed a few times. V gene TRBV3-1 combines with J gene TRBJ1-3, with unresolved D. The CDR3 runs 18 residues. Trimming stripped 4 bases from V and 0 bases from J, with 19 bases between. The germline V gene has CDR1 LGHDT and CDR2 YNNKEL (reference sequence). The CDR3, as DNA: TGTGCCAGCAGCCCATACCCGGAGGCGGTGAGCTCTGGAAACACCATATATTTT. Translation: CASSPYPEAVSSGNTIYF.

As to this clonotype: This may arise from a read error, as a much more abundant clone is one base away. The chain carries TRBV5-3 and TRBJ1-1, with D maybe TRBD1 (6 bases). TRBV5-3 is classed as an ORF, of uncertain function. Trimming shortened V by 8 bases and J by 2 bases, and 16 bases separated the two germline ends. This CDR3 is built from 14 residues. CDR3 region: CASGLGQINTEAFF. Here the CDR3 DNA reads TGTGCCAGCGGCTTAGGACAGATAAACACTGAAGCTTTCTTT.